The T cell receptor beta chain described here comes from a study of blood T cell repertoires in COVID-19. Data came from immunoSEQ multiplex PCR; TCRdb stores just in-frame clones and leaves some out. Of around 400,000 clones listed, 88% are singletons. The clonotype comes from a woman younger than 35 who had been exposed to COVID-19. What was sequenced was PBMCs or T cells enriched from blood (not recorded which).

The CDR3 loop reads CASSLGRTGGGLIEQYF. The DNA of the CDR3 is TGTGCCAGCAGCTTAGGGCGAACAGGGGGCGGCTTGATCGAGCAGTACTTC. The chain has TRBV7-6 and TRBJ2-7; TRBD1 matches 9 bases. With V trimmed by 1 base and J by 6 bases, 13 bases remained unmatched. The CDR3 sequence is 17 residues long. CDR1 is SGHVS, CDR2 FNYEAQ, per germline.